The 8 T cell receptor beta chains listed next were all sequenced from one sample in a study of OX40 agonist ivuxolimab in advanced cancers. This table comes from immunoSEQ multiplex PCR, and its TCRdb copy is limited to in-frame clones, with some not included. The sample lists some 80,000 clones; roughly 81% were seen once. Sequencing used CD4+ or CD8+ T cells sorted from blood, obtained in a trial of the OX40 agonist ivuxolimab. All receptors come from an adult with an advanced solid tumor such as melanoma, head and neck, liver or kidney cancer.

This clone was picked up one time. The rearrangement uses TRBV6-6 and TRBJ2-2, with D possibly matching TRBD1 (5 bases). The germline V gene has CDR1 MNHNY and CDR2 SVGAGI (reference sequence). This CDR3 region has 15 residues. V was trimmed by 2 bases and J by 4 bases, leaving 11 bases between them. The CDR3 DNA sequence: TGTGCCAGCAGTTACGGTGGGGCGATCACCGGGGAGCTGTTTTTT. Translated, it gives CASSYGGAITGELFF.

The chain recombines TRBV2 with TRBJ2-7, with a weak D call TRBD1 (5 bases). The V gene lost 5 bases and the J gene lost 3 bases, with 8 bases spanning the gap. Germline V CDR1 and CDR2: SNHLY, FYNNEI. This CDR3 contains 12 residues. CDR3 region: CASSRQIYEQYF. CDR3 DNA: TGTGCCAGCAGTCGACAGATCTACGAGCAGTACTTC.

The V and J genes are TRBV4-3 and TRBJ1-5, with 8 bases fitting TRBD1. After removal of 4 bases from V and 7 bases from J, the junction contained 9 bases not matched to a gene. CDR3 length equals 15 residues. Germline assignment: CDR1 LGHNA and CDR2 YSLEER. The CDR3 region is CASSRPGTGSQPQHF. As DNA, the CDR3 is TGCGCCAGCAGCCGACCAGGGACAGGCAGCCAGCCCCAGCATTTT.

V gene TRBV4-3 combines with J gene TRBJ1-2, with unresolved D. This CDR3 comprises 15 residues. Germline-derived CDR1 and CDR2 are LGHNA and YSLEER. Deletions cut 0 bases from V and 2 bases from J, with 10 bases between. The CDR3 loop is CASSQDGKGNYGYTF. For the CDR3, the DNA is TGCGCCAGCAGCCAAGATGGGAAGGGAAACTATGGCTACACCTTC.

For the CDR3, the DNA is TGTGCCAGCTCACCGGTCGAGGCTACAGGTGAGCAGTTCTTC. It encodes CASSPVEATGEQFF. The chain couples TRBV18 to TRBJ2-1, with D possibly matching TRBD1 (5 bases). This CDR3 is 14 amino acids long. The ends were cut back, 3 bases at V and 9 bases at J, with 15 bases in the middle. Per the germline V gene, CDR1 is KGHSH and CDR2 is LQKENI.

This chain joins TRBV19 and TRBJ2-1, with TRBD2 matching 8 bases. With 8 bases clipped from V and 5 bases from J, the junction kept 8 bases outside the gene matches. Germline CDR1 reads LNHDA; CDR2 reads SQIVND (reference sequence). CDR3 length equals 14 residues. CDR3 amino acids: CASHGLAGDNEQFF. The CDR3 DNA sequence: TGTGCCAGTCATGGGCTAGCGGGTGACAATGAGCAGTTCTTC.

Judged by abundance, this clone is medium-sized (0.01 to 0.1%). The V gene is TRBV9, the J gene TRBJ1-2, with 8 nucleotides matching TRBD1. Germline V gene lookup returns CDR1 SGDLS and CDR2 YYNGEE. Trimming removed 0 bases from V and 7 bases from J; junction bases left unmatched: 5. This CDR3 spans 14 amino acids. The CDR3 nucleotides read TGTGCCAGCAGCGTAGCGGACAGGGTGGGTGGCTACACCTTC. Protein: CASSVADRVGGYTF.

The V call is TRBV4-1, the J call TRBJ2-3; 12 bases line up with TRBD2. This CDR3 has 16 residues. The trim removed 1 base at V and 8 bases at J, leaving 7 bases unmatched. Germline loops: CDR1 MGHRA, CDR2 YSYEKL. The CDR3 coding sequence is TGCGCCAGCAGCCAAGGCGAGACTAGCGGGAGAGGTACGCAGTATTTT. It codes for CASSQGETSGRGTQYF.